Following are 8 T cell receptor beta chains from one sample sequenced in a study of blood T cell repertoires in COVID-19. Data came from immunoSEQ multiplex PCR; TCRdb stores just in-frame clones and leaves some out. The data contain fewer than 150,000 clones, about 84% of them seen just once; the ten biggest clones take up about 9.3%. Input material: peripheral blood. The receptors derive from a woman older than 75 in a cohort sampled during active or convalescent COVID-19.

V and J are TRBV4-2 and TRBJ2-1, with 9 bases aligning to TRBD2. J gave up 8 bases and V 4 bases, and 6 bases lay outside the gene matches. The CDR3 is 14 amino acids. Germline CDR1 and CDR2: LGHNA and YNFKEQ. CDR3 nucleotide sequence: TGTGCCAGCAGCCCGGCGGGGGGGGGCTATGAGCAGTTCTTC. Protein product: CASSPAGGGYEQFF.

This rearrangement joins TRBV9 to TRBJ2-1; a possible D gene is TRBD2 (7 bases). This CDR3 is 17 amino acids long. V was trimmed by 4 bases and J by 6 bases, leaving 23 bases between them. CDR1 is SGDLS, CDR2 YYNGEE, per germline. The CDR3 is CASSPYLGGLQANEQFF. DNA of the CDR3: TGTGCCAGCAGCCCCTACCTCGGGGGGCTCCAGGCCAATGAGCAGTTCTTC. Looking up the rest from reference TRBV9 and TRBJ2-1 gives the full variable domain: DSGVTQTPKHLITATGQRVTLRCSPRSGDLSVYWYQQSLDQGLQFLIQYYNGEERAKGNILERFSAQQFPDLHSELNLSSLELGDSALYFCASSPYLGGLQANEQFFGPGTRLTVL.

The chain recombines TRBV2 with TRBJ2-4; TRBD1 might be the D (6 bases). CDR3 length: 15 residues. Germline-derived CDR1 and CDR2 are SNHLY and FYNNEI. Trimming removed 5 bases at V and 0 bases at J, with 11 bases between. CDR3 nucleotide sequence: TGTGCCAGCAGTCAACAGGGTTTAGCCAAAAACATTCAGTACTTC. This encodes CASSQQGLAKNIQYF.

CDR3 in amino acids: CASSTGVGLGTDTQYF. CDR3 sequence (DNA): TGTGCCAGCAGCACCGGGGTAGGTCTGGGCACAGATACGCAGTATTTT. V and J are TRBV9 and TRBJ2-3, with D possibly TRBD2 on 5 matching bases. Looked up from germline, CDR1 is SGDLS and CDR2 is YYNGEE. V was clipped by 4 bases and J by 1 base, with 16 bases between them. The CDR3 covers 16 residues.

This clone came up a few times. V usage is TRBV11-1 and J usage is TRBJ2-7; maybe TRBD1 (5 bases). The ends were cut back, 2 bases at V and 0 bases at J, with 11 bases in the middle. Germline V gives CDR1 SGHAT, CDR2 FQDESV (reference sequence). There are 15 residues in the CDR3. CDR3 residues: CASSLLGVSSYEQYF. The CDR3 DNA reads as TGTGCCAGCAGCTTATTAGGGGTCAGCTCCTACGAGCAGTACTTC.

CDR3 sequence (DNA): TGTGCCAGCAGCCCGCTTGCAGCGGGGGGGAGGGCCGGGGAGCTGTTTTTT. Its protein is CASSPLAAGGRAGELFF. The chain uses TRBV3-1 (or the pseudogene TRBV3-2) and TRBJ2-2; 10 positions agree with TRBD2. This CDR3 is 17 amino acids long. V shed 4 bases and J 6 bases; nucleotides not matched to a gene: 11. Per the germline V gene, CDR1 is LGHDT and CDR2 is YNNKEL (reference sequence).

The chain couples TRBV7-8 to TRBJ1-2, with D perhaps matching TRBD1 (5 bases). Germline V gene data show CDR1 as SGHVS and CDR2 as FQNEAQ. The CDR3 is 13 residues long. V gave up 5 bases and J gave up 6 bases, with 13 bases separating them. The CDR3 region has the DNA TGTGCCAGCAGCCGAGCAGGGACTAATGGCTACACCTTC. It is translated as CASSRAGTNGYTF.

The V and J genes are TRBV4-3 and TRBJ1-2; possibly TRBD1 for D (6 bases). The CDR3 sequence is 13 residues long. Per the germline V gene, CDR1 is LGHNA and CDR2 is YSLEER. The V end lost 4 bases, the J end lost 5 bases, and 11 bases lay between the germline ends. The CDR3: CASSPGEYYGYTF. For the CDR3, the DNA is TGCGCCAGCAGCCCAGGGGAATATTATGGCTACACCTTC.